The rows below give T cell receptor beta chains drawn from one sample of a study of cytomegalovirus exposure and HLA in healthy donors. Assay: immunoSEQ multiplex PCR; the TCRdb copy retains only in-frame clones and omits some. The sample lists tens of thousands of clones, 96% occurring once. What was sequenced was PBMCs. The receptors originated from a young man in good health and CMV-seronegative. Each CDR3 is given with its conserved first and last residue. A D gene is named only where the DNA matches it firmly. The size of a clone is reported for some rows only, either as once, few or many, or as a class for expanded clones.

j_call,cdr3_length,v_call,d_call,clone_size,cdr3_aa,cdr3_nt
TRBJ2-7,15,TRBV5-1,TRBD2,.,CASSQLAGNLYEQYF,TGCGCCAGCAGCCAACTAGCGGGGAACCTTTACGAGCAGTACTTC
TRBJ1-1,15,TRBV28,.,few,CASRLAGTQNTEAFF,TGTGCCAGCAGATTGGCCGGGACACAGAACACTGAAGCTTTCTTT
TRBJ2-7,18,TRBV4-1,TRBD1,.,CASSQEPTQGGPTYEQYF,TGCGCCAGCAGCCAAGAGCCAACACAGGGGGGACCTACCTACGAGCAGTACTTC
TRBJ1-1,15,TRBV6-6,TRBD1,.,CASRPVRQGYTEAFF,TGTGCCAGCAGACCCGTGAGACAGGGTTACACTGAAGCTTTCTTT
TRBJ1-1,13,TRBV9,.,.,CASSGVMDSGTFF,TGTGCCAGCAGCGGAGTAATGGACAGTGGGACTTTCTTT
TRBJ2-7,11,TRBV6-6,.,.,CASSPRGEQYF,TGTGCCAGCAGTCCCAGGGGCGAGCAGTACTTC
TRBJ1-1,13,TRBV11-2,.,.,CASSQGGETEAFF,TGTGCCAGCAGCCAGGGAGGTGAGACTGAAGCTTTCTTT
TRBJ2-7,17,TRBV4-1,TRBD2,.,CASSPRGLAGDEYEQYF,TGCGCCAGCAGCCCCCGAGGACTAGCGGGAGATGAGTACGAGCAGTACTTC
TRBJ2-5,14,TRBV6-5,TRBD1,once,CASKRQGLQETQYF,TGTGCCAGCAAACGACAGGGGTTGCAGGAGACCCAGTACTTC
TRBJ2-5,16,TRBV5-1,TRBD2,.,CASSLGTSGRLETQYF,TGCGCCAGCAGCCTCGGGACTAGCGGGAGATTAGAGACCCAGTACTTC
TRBJ2-2,16,TRBV27,TRBD2,.,CASSPQLAANTGELFF,TGTGCCAGCAGTCCTCAACTAGCGGCGAACACCGGGGAGCTGTTTTTT
TRBJ2-1,11,TRBV28,.,.,CASPHEGEQFF,TGTGCCAGCCCCCATGAGGGTGAGCAGTTCTTC
TRBJ2-7,15,TRBV6-1,.,.,CASSAGQLLYYEQYF,TGTGCCAGCAGCGCGGGACAGCTGTTATACTACGAGCAGTACTTC
TRBJ1-2,15,TRBV7-9,.,.,CASSLDGGGNYGYTF,TGTGCCAGCAGCTTAGATGGTGGAGGGAACTATGGCTACACCTTC
TRBJ2-3,15,TRBV5-1,.,.,CASSLNSGGTDTQYF,TGCGCCAGCAGCTTAAATTCGGGAGGCACAGATACGCAGTATTTT
TRBJ1-1,15,TRBV7-9,TRBD1,once,CASSSRTGLNTEAFF,TGTGCCAGCAGCAGCCGGACAGGCCTGAACACTGAAGCTTTCTTT
TRBJ2-1,18,TRBV10-2,TRBD2,.,CASSGTSGRYPGYNEQFF,TGCGCCAGCAGTGGGACTAGCGGGAGATACCCCGGTTACAATGAGCAGTTCTTC
TRBJ2-7,15,TRBV11-2,TRBD1,.,CASSLIGQDLYEQYF,TGTGCCAGCAGCCTGATCGGACAGGACCTCTACGAGCAGTACTTC
TRBJ1-4,12,TRBV10-1,.,.,CATPVHQEKLFF,TGCGCCACCCCGGTCCACCAAGAAAAACTGTTTTTT
TRBJ1-1,12,TRBV18,.,.,CASSLADTEAFF,TGTGCCAGCTCACTAGCAGACACTGAAGCTTTCTTT
TRBJ2-2,14,TRBV2,.,.,CASSVIGQGGELFF,TGTGCCAGCAGTGTAATAGGGCAGGGCGGGGAGCTGTTTTTT
TRBJ2-1,13,TRBV16,TRBD2,.,CASSQSGGERRFF,TGTGCCAGCAGCCAATCGGGAGGGGAGCGAAGGTTCTTC
TRBJ1-3,15,TRBV6-5,.,.,CASSQVPDSRNTIYF,TGTGCCAGCAGCCAAGTTCCAGACAGTAGAAACACCATATATTTT
TRBJ2-1,14,TRBV5-1,.,.,CASSRAGPYNEQFF,TGCGCCAGCAGTCGTGCGGGACCTTACAATGAGCAGTTCTTC
TRBJ2-6,16,TRBV4-1,.,.,CASSQDFLSGANVLTF,TGCGCCAGCAGCCAAGATTTCCTCTCTGGGGCCAACGTCCTGACTTTC
TRBJ1-1,13,TRBV2,.,.,CAGVRARNTEAFF,TGTGCCGGGGTCAGGGCGCGGAACACTGAAGCTTTCTTT
TRBJ2-1,12,TRBV12-5,.,.,CASGLGGLEQFF,TGTGCTAGTGGTTTGGGCGGACTAGAGCAGTTCTTC
TRBJ1-1,14,TRBV10-3,TRBD1,.,CAISTGGKKGEAFF,TGTGCCATCAGTACAGGGGGGAAGAAAGGGGAAGCTTTCTTT
TRBJ1-2,15,TRBV19,TRBD1,once,CASSIPTGGYYGYTF,TGTGCCAGTAGTATCCCGACAGGGGGCTACTATGGCTACACCTTC
TRBJ2-2,15,TRBV15,.,.,CATRPGLLNTGELFF,TGTGCCACCAGGCCGGGACTCCTCAACACCGGGGAGCTGTTTTTT
TRBJ2-5,16,TRBV4-1,TRBD2,.,CASSQPQLAGEGTQYF,TGCGCCAGCAGCCAACCACAACTAGCGGGAGAAGGGACCCAGTACTTC
TRBJ1-2,17,TRBV18,.,.,CASSPRQASTLNYGYTF,TGTGCCAGCTCACCACGACAAGCCTCCACCCTTAACTATGGCTACACCTTC
TRBJ2-7,15,TRBV11-3,.,.,CASSLGRTDSYEQYF,TGTGCCAGCAGCTTAGGCCGGACAGATAGCTACGAGCAGTACTTC
TRBJ1-4,13,TRBV6-5,TRBD1,.,CASSGQRHEKLFF,TGTGCCAGCTCGGGACAGCGACATGAAAAACTGTTTTTT
TRBJ2-7,14,TRBV11-2,.,once,CASSQRDFSYEQYF,TGTGCCAGCAGCCAAAGGGACTTCTCCTACGAGCAGTACTTC
TRBJ1-1,14,TRBV27,TRBD1,.,CASHPTGPGNEAFF,TGTGCCAGTCACCCGACAGGGCCAGGGAATGAAGCTTTCTTT
TRBJ2-3,15,TRBV19,TRBD2,.,CASSPKRDSTDTQYF,TGTGCCAGTAGTCCCAAGCGGGATTCCACAGATACGCAGTATTTT
TRBJ2-7,14,TRBV7-9,.,.,CASSSGLLGYEQYF,TGTGCCAGCAGCTCGGGACTGCTAGGCTACGAGCAGTACTTC
TRBJ2-1,16,TRBV7-6,.,once,CASSLSFRVRYNEQFF,TGTGCCAGCAGCTTAAGCTTTCGGGTCCGCTACAATGAGCAGTTCTTC
TRBJ2-7,14,TRBV7-9,TRBD2,.,CASSSTSVTYEQYF,TGTGCCAGCAGCTCGACTAGCGTCACCTACGAGCAGTACTTC
TRBJ2-2,14,TRBV28,.,.,CASSLKTNTGELFF,TGTGCCAGCAGTTTAAAAACTAACACCGGGGAGCTGTTTTTT
TRBJ1-4,14,TRBV19,.,.,CASSIQDWNEKLFF,TGTGCCAGTAGTATACAGGATTGGAATGAAAAACTGTTTTTT
TRBJ1-2,15,TRBV7-9,TRBD1,.,CASSPSGQGHYGYTF,TGTGCCAGCAGCCCCTCGGGACAGGGACACTATGGCTACACCTTC
TRBJ1-1,14,TRBV6-5,TRBD1,once,CASSPGQYYSEAFF,TGTGCCAGCAGCCCGGGACAGTACTATTCTGAAGCTTTCTTT
TRBJ1-1,14,TRBV6-5,TRBD1,once,CASSPSTGMTEAFF,TGTGCCAGCAGTCCCTCGACAGGGATGACTGAAGCTTTCTTT
TRBJ1-1,15,TRBV19,.,.,CASSISPGEVTEAFF,TGTGCCAGTAGTATAAGTCCAGGGGAAGTCACTGAAGCTTTCTTT
TRBJ2-5,12,TRBV7-9,.,.,CASSSLEETQYF,TGTGCCAGCAGCTCACTGGAAGAGACCCAGTACTTC
TRBJ2-6,19,TRBV15,.,.,CATSRETMGLGSGANVLTF,TGTGCCACCAGCAGAGAAACGATGGGGCTGGGCTCTGGGGCCAACGTCCTGACTTTC
TRBJ2-7,15,TRBV6-1,TRBD2,.,CASKGSGSFFYEQYF,TGTGCCAGCAAAGGGAGCGGGAGTTTTTTCTACGAGCAGTACTTC
TRBJ2-3,11,TRBV30,.,.,CAWSRADTQYF,TGTGCCTGGAGTCGGGCAGATACGCAGTATTTT
TRBJ1-1,13,TRBV10-3,TRBD1,.,CATRTGDGTEAFF,TGTGCCACCCGGACAGGGGACGGGACTGAAGCTTTCTTT
TRBJ2-2,13,TRBV25-1,.,once,CATLRGAGGELFF,TGTGCCACCCTTCGGGGGGCCGGCGGGGAGCTGTTTTTT
TRBJ2-2,15,TRBV10-3,TRBD1,.,CAISGQGPNTGELFF,TGTGCCATCAGTGGACAGGGCCCAAACACCGGGGAGCTGTTTTTT